A single sample gave rise to the 5 T cell receptor beta chains below, sequenced in a study of cytotoxic CD8 clonotypes in ibrutinib-treated CLL. Using immunoSEQ multiplex PCR, the repertoire was profiled, and TCRdb retains in-frame clones only, with some absent. The sample holds 300,000 to 350,000 clones, around four fifths seen once. Source: PBMCs, taken before ibrutinib treatment. These receptors all stem from a human donor with chronic lymphocytic leukemia.

This chain uses TRBV5-4 with TRBJ2-5; D remains unclear. Between the trimmed V and J ends, which lost 3 bases and 4 bases, there was a span of 13 bases. Germline assignment: CDR1 SGHNT and CDR2 YYREEE (reference sequence). CDR3 length: 14 residues. In DNA, the CDR3 is TGTGCCAGCAGCTCACCTTACTCCACAGAGACCCAGTACTTC. Residues: CASSSPYSTETQYF.

This clone has a handful of counts. The chain links TRBV5-1 to TRBJ2-7; TRBD2 matches 9 bases. Germline V gives CDR1 SGHRS, CDR2 YFSETQ. The trim removed 4 bases at V and 3 bases at J, leaving 5 bases unmatched. CDR3 length: 14 residues. In nucleotides, the CDR3 is TGCGCCAGCAGCGTAGCGGGAGAAGACTACGAGCAGTACTTC. As protein: CASSVAGEDYEQYF.

The chain links TRBV2 to TRBJ2-1, with a possible D match to TRBD2 (6 bases). The CDR3 sequence is 15 residues long. Germline V gene sequence: CDR1 SNHLY, CDR2 FYNNEI. V was shortened by 7 bases and J by 4 bases, with 17 bases between the two germline ends. The CDR3 DNA follows: TGTGCCAGCACCTTGACTAGGTCGCCGTACAATGAGCAGTTCTTC. This gives the protein CASTLTRSPYNEQFF.

The chain links TRBV2 to TRBJ2-1; 12 bases map to TRBD2. The length of the CDR3 is 13 residues. Germline trimming cut 5 bases from V and 15 bases from J; bases unmatched to any gene: 8. Germline V gene lookup returns CDR1 SNHLY and CDR2 FYNNEI. The CDR3, as DNA: TGTGCCAGCAGTCCCCTAGCGGGAGGGCAGGGGTTCTTC. It is translated as CASSPLAGGQGFF.

The V and J genes are TRBV20-1 and TRBJ2-2, with D hard to call. The CDR3 contains 11 residues. V gave up 6 bases and J gave up 7 bases, with 9 bases separating them. In germline, CDR1 is DFQATT, CDR2 SNEGSKA (reference sequence). CDR3: CSAQYGGELFF. As DNA, the CDR3 is TGCAGTGCCCAGTACGGCGGGGAGCTGTTTTTT.